Listed here are 6 T cell receptor beta chains from one sample, sequenced in a study of T-cell memory formation after mild COVID-19. TCRdb re-derived calls from the 5' RACE reads in MiXCR, one entry per CDR3 protein. The sample consists of 450,000 or so distinct CDR3 sequences, around 18% of them appearing once. The sequencing sample was made of PBMCs or a T cell subset sorted from them (not recorded which). All receptors derive from an adult woman who had mild COVID-19 (a few samples of this study predate the infection). Cell type and time point are not known.

The chain links TRBV7-9 to TRBJ1-1; D call uncertain. The CDR3 runs to 13 residues. Germline CDR1 is SEHNR and CDR2 is FQNEAQ (reference sequence). Trimming shortened V by 6 bases and J by 6 bases, and 14 bases separated the two germline ends. The CDR3 bases are TGTGCCAGCAGTCCTGCCCCCGGCGCTGAAGCTTTCTTT. Encoded protein: CASSPAPGAEAFF.

The rearrangement joins TRBV4-1 to TRBJ2-1; the D is unclear. CDR3 length: 12 amino acids. CDR1 is MGHRA and CDR2 is YSYEKL in the germline V gene. Trimming took off 1 base at V and 8 bases at J, with 6 bases between the two ends. The CDR3 DNA reads as TGCGCCAGCAGCCAAGGCTGGCATGAGCAGTTCTTC. Its protein product is CASSQGWHEQFF.

This clonotype has just a few counts. The chain has TRBV4-2 and TRBJ2-7; the match to TRBD2 covers 10 bases. This CDR3 has 14 amino acids. In germline, CDR1 is LGHNA, CDR2 YNFKEQ. Trimming at V came to 5 bases and at J to 3 bases, leaving 4 bases not matched to a gene. The CDR3: CASSTLAGGYEQYF. Here the CDR3 DNA reads TGTGCCAGCAGCACGTTAGCGGGAGGCTACGAGCAGTACTTC.

This clonotype appeared many times. The gene calls are TRBV5-1 and TRBJ2-3; D is unresolved. Trimming removed 1 base at V and 2 bases at J, with 8 bases between. Germline-derived CDR1 and CDR2 are SGHRS and YFSETQ. CDR3 length: 14 amino acids. The CDR3 protein is CASSLTPDTDTQYF. The CDR3 nucleotides read TGCGCCAGCAGCTTGACGCCCGACACAGATACGCAGTATTTT.

The chain is built from TRBV5-6 and TRBJ1-1; D is ambiguous. The CDR3 has 17 residues. Trimming left V 4 bases short and J 1 base short, with 20 bases between. Germline V gene sequence: CDR1 SGHDT, CDR2 YYEEEE. The CDR3, as DNA: TGTGCCAGCAGCGTGCCCACGTTGGGGAGAAGGAACACTGAAGCTTTCTTT. Protein sequence: CASSVPTLGRRNTEAFF.

The chain couples TRBV6-4 to TRBJ1-1; tentative D call: TRBD1 (5 bases). The CDR3 is made up of 16 amino acids. With 3 bases removed from V and 6 bases from J, the gap between germline ends came to 20 bases. CDR1 MRHNA and CDR2 SNTAGT come from the germline V gene. The CDR3 DNA reads TGTGCCAGCAGTGAAGGAGAAGGGGCCGGGCACGCTGAAGCTTTCTTT. This sequence encodes CASSEGEGAGHAEAFF.